The 32 T cell receptor beta chains reported below all come from one sample, sequenced in a study of T cells in Graves' hyperthyroidism and ophthalmopathy. Amplification targeted TCR beta CDR3 regions from RNA transcripts. When the TCR CDR3 underwent first-round RT-PCR, the HTBI primer set was used. TCRdb re-derived calls from the multiplex PCR reads in MiXCR, one entry per CDR3 protein. The profile shows roughly 600,000 distinct CDR3 sequences, approximately 15% of them singletons. Sample: blood. All receptors come from a woman between 45 and 65 years old with Graves' ophthalmopathy.

This clonotype was seen a few times. The chain links TRBV7-3 to TRBJ2-2, with D possibly called TRBD1 or TRBD2 (6 bases each). The CDR3 has 16 amino acids. Germline CDR1 is SGHTA and CDR2 is FQGTGA. The V and J ends lost 2 bases and 3 bases respectively, with 13 bases between them. The DNA of the CDR3 is TGTGCCAGCAGCTTAGGGGGCGGGATTCACACCGGGGAGCTGTTTTTT. Amino acids: CASSLGGGIHTGELFF.

This clonotype was picked up a small number of times. V gene TRBV30 combines with J gene TRBJ2-2, with TRBD2 identical over 7 bases. Germline CDR1 and CDR2: GTSNPN and SVGIG (reference sequence). Trimming at V came to 0 bases and at J to 0 bases, leaving 7 bases not matched to a gene. The CDR3 covers 17 residues. The CDR3 DNA follows: TGTGCCTGGAGTGTACTCCCGGGAGGCCCGAACACCGGGGAGCTGTTTTTT. It codes for CAWSVLPGGPNTGELFF.

A few counts support this clonotype. The chain employs TRBV24-1 and TRBJ1-2; 7 bases line up with TRBD1. Germline trimming cut 11 bases from V and 2 bases from J; bases unmatched to any gene: 7. This CDR3 has 13 amino acids. The germline V gene encodes CDR1 KGHDR and CDR2 SFDVKD. DNA for the CDR3: TGTGCCATCTCGGACAGGCCAAACTATGGCTACACCTTC. Translated, it gives CAISDRPNYGYTF.

Ten or more counts support this clonotype. This rearrangement joins TRBV7-2 to TRBJ1-1; D is perhaps TRBD1 (5 bases). Germline V CDR1 and CDR2: SGHTA, FQGNSA. Trimming cost V 2 bases and J 0 bases, with 16 bases left between them. The CDR3 loop spans 17 amino acids. In DNA form, the CDR3 reads TGTGCCAGCAGCTTAAGGCAGGGTGGGGCGGTGAACACTGAAGCTTTCTTT. Translated, it gives CASSLRQGGAVNTEAFF. Looking up the rest from reference TRBV7-2 and TRBJ1-1 gives the full variable domain: GAGVSQSPSNKVTEKGKDVELRCDPISGHTALYWYRQSLGQGLEFLIYFQGNSAPDKSGLPSDRFSAERTGGSVSTLTIQRTQQEDSAVYLCASSLRQGGAVNTEAFFGQGTRLTVV.

V is TRBV9 and J is TRBJ1-3, with D hard to call. The germline V gene encodes CDR1 SGDLS and CDR2 YYNGEE. The ends were cut back, 4 bases at V and 3 bases at J, with 14 bases in the middle. CDR3 length: 15 residues. The CDR3 protein is CASSTRRVVGNTIYF. CDR3 coding DNA: TGTGCCAGCAGCACTCGTAGGGTTGTTGGAAACACCATATATTTT.

This clonotype was picked up many times. The chain joins TRBV10-3 to TRBJ2-5; D remains unclear. The germline V gene encodes CDR1 ENHRY and CDR2 SYGVKD. V lost 2 bases, J lost 5 bases, and 12 bases lay in between. The CDR3 is made up of 14 amino acids. CDR3 sequence reads: CAISEAGSDETQYF. The DNA of the CDR3 is TGTGCCATCAGTGAGGCAGGTAGTGATGAGACCCAGTACTTC.

V and J are TRBV4-1 and TRBJ2-7, with TRBD1 identical over 7 bases. The junction had 3 bases not matched to a gene; V was cut back by 1 base and J by 0 bases. The germline CDR1 and CDR2 sequences are MGHRA and YSYEKL. This CDR3 comprises 15 residues. The chain's CDR3 is CASSQVWDSSYEQYF. The CDR3 bases are TGCGCCAGCAGCCAAGTCTGGGACAGCTCCTACGAGCAGTACTTC.

The chain has TRBV10-3 and TRBJ2-2; 8 bases agree with TRBD1. Per the germline V gene, CDR1 is ENHRY and CDR2 is SYGVKD. Trimming cost V 5 bases and J 2 bases; bases outside gene matches: 7. CDR3 size: 16 residues. The CDR3 DNA reads TGTGCCATCAGTTTCCGGGACAGGACAAACACCGGGGAGCTGTTTTTT. Protein product: CAISFRDRTNTGELFF.

This clonotype was found many times. The chain is built from TRBV18 and TRBJ2-3; D remains unclear. The germline gives CDR1 KGHSH, CDR2 LQKENI. V was pared by 0 bases and J by 2 bases, with 0 bases between. The CDR3 runs 12 residues. The CDR3: CASSPPTDTQYF. The CDR3 DNA follows: TGTGCCAGCTCACCACCCACAGATACGCAGTATTTT.

This clonotype has just a few counts. The rearrangement joins TRBV9 to TRBJ1-5, with D tentatively TRBD1 (6 bases). CDR1 is SGDLS and CDR2 is YYNGEE in the germline V gene. V was pared by 6 bases and J by 1 base, with 26 bases between. The CDR3 sequence is 19 residues long. The CDR3 sequence: CASNLGSWETGKSNQPQHF. The DNA of the CDR3 is TGTGCCAGCAACCTGGGTTCCTGGGAGACAGGTAAAAGCAATCAGCCCCAGCATTTT.

Remarks on this clonotype: Because it lacks the conserved phenylalanine or tryptophan at the end, this CDR3 is likely a read error. The rearrangement links TRBV24-1 to TRBJ2-1; possibly TRBD2 for D (6 bases). The CDR3 is 14 residues long. Germline assignment: CDR1 KGHDR and CDR2 SFDVKD. V was pared by 11 bases and J by 4 bases, with 17 bases between. CDR3 amino acids: CARPAGEKYNEQFL. CDR3 nucleotide sequence: TGTGCCAGGCCAGCGGGTGAAAAGTACAATGAGCAGTTCCTC.

This clonotype was observed at least ten times. The V gene is TRBV27, the J gene TRBJ2-3; no clear D gene. CDR1 and CDR2 (germline): MNHEY, SMNVEV (reference sequence). This CDR3 is 14 amino acids long. The ends were cut back, 6 bases at V and 0 bases at J, with 10 bases in the middle. This CDR3 reads CASRPGISTDTQYF. The DNA for the CDR3 is TGTGCCAGCAGGCCGGGTATTAGCACAGATACGCAGTATTTT.

This clonotype was counted between two and nine times. V is TRBV5-1 and J is TRBJ2-3; unclear D gene. V dropped 0 bases and J dropped 2 bases, with 10 bases sitting between them. This CDR3 has 15 amino acids. CDR1 is SGHRS, CDR2 YFSETQ, per germline. The CDR3 bases are TGCGCCAGCAGCTTGGGCTGGGGATTCACAGATACGCAGTATTTT. Translating gives CASSLGWGFTDTQYF.

This clonotype was counted a few times. This chain links TRBV20-1 with TRBJ2-2, with D possibly being TRBD2 (5 bases). Germline V gene lookup returns CDR1 DFQATT and CDR2 SNEGSKA (reference sequence). This CDR3 spans 15 amino acids. V was shortened by 6 bases and J by 6 bases, with 20 bases between the two germline ends. CDR3 in amino acids: CSARRPGPQAGELFF. In DNA, the CDR3 is TGCAGTGCAAGGAGGCCCGGGCCCCAGGCCGGGGAGCTGTTTTTT.

This clonotype showed up many times. The chain employs TRBV11-2 and TRBJ2-3, with D tentatively TRBD2 (6 bases). The CDR3 sequence is 13 residues long. In germline, CDR1 is SGHAT, CDR2 FQNNGV. V gave up 5 bases and J gave up 7 bases, with 13 bases separating them. This CDR3 reads CASSKGTGYTQYF. The DNA of the CDR3 is TGTGCCAGCAGCAAAGGGACTGGCTATACGCAGTATTTT.

This clonotype was seen repeatedly, ten times or more. The gene calls are TRBV27 and TRBJ2-1, with D hard to call. Trimming shortened V by 6 bases and J by 10 bases, and 16 bases separated the two germline ends. The CDR3 has 13 amino acids. Per germline, CDR1 MNHEY and CDR2 SMNVEV (reference sequence). Here the CDR3 DNA reads TGTGCCAGCAGGCATGGTCCCGCGGTGGAGCAGTTCTTC. Amino acids: CASRHGPAVEQFF.

The V gene is TRBV20-1, the J gene TRBJ1-2; D gene ambiguous. CDR1 is DFQATT and CDR2 is SNEGSKA in the germline V gene (reference sequence). V was trimmed by 4 bases and J by 7 bases, leaving 10 bases between them. CDR3 size: 11 residues. CDR3 residues: CSAIYSFGYTF. The CDR3 DNA reads TGCAGTGCTATTTACAGTTTTGGCTACACCTTC.

This clonotype was counted ten times or more. The V call is TRBV28, the J call TRBJ2-7, with 7 bases fitting TRBD1. This CDR3 spans 14 amino acids. V dropped 5 bases and J dropped 3; count of bases not matched to a gene: 7. Germline lookup yields CDR1 MDHEN and CDR2 SYDVKM. This chain's CDR3 is CASSRPGQSYEQYF. CDR3 nucleotides: TGTGCCAGCAGTCGACCGGGACAGAGCTACGAGCAGTACTTC.

This chain joins TRBV20-1 and TRBJ2-2; no definite D call. Germline-derived CDR1 and CDR2 are DFQATT and SNEGSKA (reference sequence). Deletions cut 3 bases from V and 5 bases from J, with 4 bases between. The CDR3 runs 11 residues. The CDR3 protein is CSASLTGELFF. For the CDR3, the DNA is TGCAGTGCTAGTTTAACCGGGGAGCTGTTTTTT.

The V and J genes are TRBV7-6 and TRBJ2-3; possibly TRBD2 for D (6 bases). Germline lookup yields CDR1 SGHVS and CDR2 FNYEAQ. The CDR3 length is 16 residues. The ends were cut back, 1 base at V and 6 bases at J, with 17 bases in the middle. The CDR3 protein is CASSLGLLTGVDTQYF. The CDR3 DNA sequence: TGTGCCAGCAGCTTAGGCCTGCTAACGGGAGTTGATACGCAGTATTTT.

The gene calls are TRBV20-1 and TRBJ2-4; D is ambiguous. This CDR3 is built from 15 residues. Looked up from germline, CDR1 is DFQATT and CDR2 is SNEGSKA (reference sequence). Trimming removed 3 bases from V and 3 bases from J, with 15 bases in between. The CDR3 spells CSASVVGSSKNIQYF. The CDR3 nucleotides read TGCAGTGCTAGTGTCGTTGGGTCTAGCAAAAACATTCAGTACTTC.

This clonotype was seen a few times. A read error is possible here, since a much larger clone lies one base away. This likely comes from a read error, as the CDR3 has no conserved phenylalanine or tryptophan at its end. The chain carries TRBV28 and TRBJ2-5, with D perhaps matching TRBD1 (6 bases). Germline CDR1 MDHEN, CDR2 SYDVKM. CDR3 length: 15 residues. The V end was cut by 7 bases, the J end by 5 bases, with 20 bases between. The CDR3 nucleotides read TGTGCCAGCACCGATCGGCTGAACAGGGTTGAGACCCAGTACCTC. It codes for CASTDRLNRVETQYL.

In its sample, this clonotype was seen a few times. The V call is TRBV29-1, the J call TRBJ2-1; TRBD2 matches at 11 bases. J was trimmed by 5 bases and V by 3 bases; bases with no gene match: 6. The CDR3 runs to 15 residues. The germline gives CDR1 SQVTM, CDR2 ANQGSEA. Here the CDR3 reads CSVELLAGADNEQFF. As DNA, the CDR3 is TGCAGCGTTGAGCTACTAGCGGGAGCGGACAATGAGCAGTTCTTC.

Comments on this clonotype: This likely comes from a read error, as the CDR3 has no conserved phenylalanine or tryptophan at its end. CDR3 DNA sequence: TGTGCCAGCAGTGACCGCAGGGATAGCAATCAGCCCCAGCATTCT. Its protein product is CASSDRRDSNQPQHS. V and J are TRBV6-1 and TRBJ1-5, with a possible D match to TRBD1 (5 bases). The CDR3 is 15 amino acids. In germline, CDR1 is MNHNS, CDR2 SASEGT. The V end lost 3 bases, the J end lost 0 bases, and 9 bases lay between the germline ends.

The V gene is TRBV19, the J gene TRBJ2-3, with TRBD1 matching over 7 bases. The V segment lost 7 bases and the J segment 4 bases; nucleotides outside the gene matches: 5. The CDR3 covers 13 residues. Per the germline V gene, CDR1 is LNHDA and CDR2 is SQIVND (reference sequence). The CDR3 here is CASKGQIPDTQYF. DNA of the CDR3: TGTGCCAGTAAGGGACAGATACCAGATACGCAGTATTTT.

This clonotype was counted ten times or more. The chain couples TRBV7-8 to TRBJ2-5; 11 nucleotides match TRBD2. There are 15 residues in the CDR3. V shed 4 bases and J 4 bases; nucleotides not matched to a gene: 5. Germline V CDR1 and CDR2: SGHVS, FQNEAQ. The CDR3 DNA reads TGTGCCAGCAGCTCGACTAGCGGGATGGGAGAGACCCAGTACTTC. Translation: CASSSTSGMGETQYF.

This clonotype occurred a few times. The chain employs TRBV5-6 and TRBJ2-5; the D gene is possibly TRBD1 (6 bases). Germline assignment: CDR1 SGHDT and CDR2 YYEEEE. The CDR3 loop spans 13 amino acids. V was clipped by 4 bases and J by 5 bases, with 12 bases between them. CDR3 nucleotide sequence: TGTGCCAGCAGCACCCGGACAGCGGAGACCCAGTACTTC. This gives the protein CASSTRTAETQYF.

This clonotype was counted many times. This chain joins TRBV5-1 and TRBJ2-7; D is unresolved. Looked up from germline, CDR1 is SGHRS and CDR2 is YFSETQ. V was trimmed by 2 bases and J by 6 bases, leaving 12 bases between them. This CDR3 contains 13 residues. The CDR3 DNA follows: TGCGCCAGCAGCTTAGACTCCTCGTTCGAGCAGTACTTC. Protein: CASSLDSSFEQYF.

This clonotype appeared a few times. The chain joins TRBV7-9 to TRBJ1-5, with D possibly being TRBD1 (5 bases). The V gene's germline CDR1 is SEHNR and CDR2 FQNEAQ (reference sequence). This CDR3 has 15 residues. V was pared by 2 bases and J by 1 base, with 9 bases between. CDR3 region: CASSLPEGSNQPQHF. The CDR3 coding sequence is TGTGCCAGCAGCTTACCAGAGGGGAGCAATCAGCCCCAGCATTTT.

In regard to this clonotype: A much more abundant neighbour one base away suggests this may be a read error. The chain combines TRBV7-9 with TRBJ1-2; TRBD1 agrees at 7 bases. CDR1 and CDR2 (germline): SEHNR, FQNEAQ (reference sequence). Unmatched junction bases numbered 11, after V lost 2 bases and J lost 8 bases. The CDR3 totals 15 residues. In DNA, the CDR3 is TGTGCCAGCAGCTTACTGACAGGGCCCGGTAGAGGCTACACCTTC. Its translation is CASSLLTGPGRGYTF. Full variable domain (remainder filled in from reference TRBV7-9 and TRBJ1-2): DTGVSQNPRHKITKRGQNVTFRCDPISEHNRLYWYRQTLGQGPEFLTYFQNEAQLEKSRLLSDRFSAERPKGSFSTLEIQRTEQGDSAMYLCASSLLTGPGRGYTFGSGTRLTVV.

The table lists this clonotype with many counts. V gene TRBV12-3 or TRBV12-4 combines with J gene TRBJ2-3, with D hard to call. The CDR3 covers 17 residues. With 2 bases removed from V and 6 bases from J, the gap between germline ends came to 21 bases. The CDR3 loop is CASSLPRVVEGRDTQYF. CDR3 nucleotides: TGTGCCAGCAGTTTACCCCGAGTTGTGGAAGGCAGGGATACGCAGTATTTT.

This sequence joins TRBV28 and TRBJ1-1; weak D call: TRBD1 (6 bases). Trimming stripped 3 bases from V and 7 bases from J, with 12 bases between. The CDR3 runs to 13 residues. In germline, CDR1 is MDHEN, CDR2 SYDVKM. CDR3 in amino acids: CASSLGTPIEAFF. CDR3 DNA sequence: TGTGCCAGCAGTTTGGGGACACCCATTGAAGCTTTCTTT.